A single sample gave rise to the 6 T cell receptor beta chains below, sequenced in a study of resident and recirculating memory T cells in vitiligo (dated by TCRdb to between 2017 and 2018). The library came from the immunoSEQ multiplex PCR assay. TCRdb holds this immuneACCESS table with in-frame rearrangements only. Some clones are missing; in checked studies, unresolved V genes explain under half, and the rest has no known cause. This sample holds about 76,000 clones; 90% to 95% were observed only once. The ten largest clones take up around 5.1% of the sample. Input material: blood. The receptor source for this set is a male donor with vitiligo.

This clone showed up just a few times. The CDR3 bases are TGTGCCAGCAGCAAAAGGGTAAAGGGGAGGGGGTATAGCAATCAGCCCCAGCATTTT. It is translated as CASSKRVKGRGYSNQPQHF. The rearrangement joins TRBV21-1 to TRBJ1-5. TRBV21-1 is flagged as a pseudogene. The CDR3 totals 19 residues.

V usage is TRBV18 and J usage is TRBJ2-5; 7 bases are shared with TRBD2. The CDR3 extends over 15 amino acids. The V segment lost 2 bases and the J segment 5 bases; nucleotides outside the gene matches: 8. Germline lookup yields CDR1 KGHSH and CDR2 LQKENI. CDR3: CASSPIGAGVETQYF. DNA of the CDR3: TGTGCCAGCTCACCAATAGGGGCGGGAGTGGAGACCCAGTACTTC.

This chain links TRBV6-1 with TRBJ1-5; TRBD1 matches 7 bases. The length of the CDR3 is 14 residues. V lost 4 bases, J lost 3 bases, and 3 bases stayed unmatched. The V gene's germline CDR1 is MNHNS and CDR2 SASEGT. The CDR3 DNA reads TGTGCCAGCAGTGGACAGGGTCTCAATCAGCCCCAGCATTTT. Translation: CASSGQGLNQPQHF.

CDR3 sequence (DNA): TGTGCCAGCAGCTTAGAGCTCACAGATACGCAGTATTTT. It is translated as CASSLELTDTQYF. This chain links TRBV7-8 with TRBJ2-3; D unclear. Germline-derived CDR1 and CDR2 are SGHVS and FQNEAQ. CDR3 length: 13 amino acids. Trimming removed 1 base from V and 2 bases from J, with 4 bases in between. Variable domain in full (rest from reference TRBV7-8 and TRBJ2-3): GAGVSQSPRYKVAKRGQDVALRCDPISGHVSLFWYQQALGQGPEFLTYFQNEAQLDKSGLPSDRFFAERPEGSVSTLKIQRTQQEDSAVYLCASSLELTDTQYFGPGTRLTVL.

The V call is TRBV27, the J call TRBJ2-7; no firm D call. Germline V gene sequence: CDR1 MNHEY, CDR2 SMNVEV (reference sequence). The CDR3 extends over 14 amino acids. Trimming pared 2 bases from V and 1 base from J, leaving 9 bases between. The CDR3 is CASSLEAGSYEQYF. The CDR3 DNA is TGTGCCAGCAGTTTAGAAGCAGGTTCCTACGAGCAGTACTTC.

The chain has TRBV5-1 and TRBJ2-7; TRBD2 aligns across 8 bases. CDR3 length: 14 residues. J lost 4 bases, V lost 7 bases, and 10 bases had no gene match. Germline V gene lookup returns CDR1 SGHRS and CDR2 YFSETQ. The CDR3: CASSPAGGGYEQYF. CDR3 nucleotides: TGCGCCAGCTCCCCCGCCGGGGGGGGATACGAGCAGTACTTC.